The T cell receptor beta chain described here comes from a study of T cell repertoires in cytomegalovirus infection. The wider study: Selection of CMV epitopes for the study included recently identified HLA-C-restricted and well-studied HLA-B-restricted ones. Indicated by public TCR beta signatures were CMV infection and matching HLA type.

Study-level points and caveats: Across the ex vivo response, the dominant clonotypes were HLA-C-restricted CMV-specific TCR beta clonotypes. Cumulative frequency of public TCR beta families picked out carriers of CMV plus the relevant HLA.

MiXCR, run by TCRdb on the reads, gives a single entry per CDR3 protein. The sample yields about 920,000 distinct CDR3 sequences, more than 25% seen once. Per the germline V gene, CDR1 is LGHNA and CDR2 is YSLEER. Trimming took off 4 bases at V and 0 bases at J, with 12 bases between the two ends. The CDR3 loop spans 16 amino acids. This clonotype was detected only a few times. What it binds is unknown. The receptor comes from a human donor in good health (CMV status not recorded). Some clones in this sample may be carry-over from other donors' samples. The sample here was cultured CD8+ T cells from PBMCs, taken from culture after CMV antigen stimulation. The chain couples TRBV4-3 to TRBJ1-4, with D unclear. CDR3 loop: CASSPRATATNEKLFF. CDR3 nucleotides: TGCGCCAGCAGCCCCCGGGCGACTGCAACTAATGAAAAACTGTTTTTT.